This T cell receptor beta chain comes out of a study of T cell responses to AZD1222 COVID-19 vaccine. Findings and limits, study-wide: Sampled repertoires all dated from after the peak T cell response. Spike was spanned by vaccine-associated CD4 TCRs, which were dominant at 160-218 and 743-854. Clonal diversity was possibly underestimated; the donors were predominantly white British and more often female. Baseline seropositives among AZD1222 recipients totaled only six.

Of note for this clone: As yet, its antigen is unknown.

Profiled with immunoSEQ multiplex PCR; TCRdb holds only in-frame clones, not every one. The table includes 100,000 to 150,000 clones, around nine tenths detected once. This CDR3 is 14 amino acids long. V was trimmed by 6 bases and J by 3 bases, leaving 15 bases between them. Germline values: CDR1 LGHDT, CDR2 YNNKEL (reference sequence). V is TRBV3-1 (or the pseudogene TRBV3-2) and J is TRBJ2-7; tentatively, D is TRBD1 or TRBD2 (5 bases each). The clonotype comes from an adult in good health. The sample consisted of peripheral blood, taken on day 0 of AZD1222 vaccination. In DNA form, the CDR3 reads TGTGCCAGCAGTCCCCGAGGGCAGGGCTACGAGCAGTACTTC. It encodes CASSPRGQGYEQYF.